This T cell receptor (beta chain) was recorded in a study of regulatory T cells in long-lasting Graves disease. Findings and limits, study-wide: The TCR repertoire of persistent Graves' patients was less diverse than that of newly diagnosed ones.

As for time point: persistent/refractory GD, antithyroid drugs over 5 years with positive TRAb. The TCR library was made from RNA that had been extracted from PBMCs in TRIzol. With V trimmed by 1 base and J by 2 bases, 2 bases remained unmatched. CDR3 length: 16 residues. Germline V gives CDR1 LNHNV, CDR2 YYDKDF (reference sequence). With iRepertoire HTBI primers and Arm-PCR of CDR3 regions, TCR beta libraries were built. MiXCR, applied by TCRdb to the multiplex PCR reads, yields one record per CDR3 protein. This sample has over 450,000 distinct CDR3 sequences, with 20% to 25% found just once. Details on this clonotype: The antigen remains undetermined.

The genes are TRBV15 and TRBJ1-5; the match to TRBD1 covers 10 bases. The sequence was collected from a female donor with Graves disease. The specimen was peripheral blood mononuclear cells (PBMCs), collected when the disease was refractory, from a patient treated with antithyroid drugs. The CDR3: CATSRVGTGGNQPQHF. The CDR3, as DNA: TGTGCCACCAGCAGAGTGGGGACAGGGGGCAATCAGCCCCAGCATTTT.